This paragraph reports one TCR beta chain. These data belong to a study of Ad26.COV2.S vaccination and SARS-CoV-2 variants. Measured with immunoSEQ multiplex PCR; TCRdb has only the in-frame clones, and not every one. The table lists about 390,000 clones, roughly nine tenths of them singletons. Sample treatment: roughly 20 received Ad26.COV2.S at low or high dose, single or two shots; about five received placebo; per-sample allocation not given. The samples date from day 63 after the first vaccine or placebo injection. The CDR3 totals 13 residues. Germline CDR1 reads SGHVS; CDR2 reads FQNEAQ. Trimming cost V 3 bases and J 3 bases, with 8 bases left between them.

The sample consisted of peripheral blood, taken in a trial of Ad26.COV2.S vaccine versus placebo. The rearrangement uses TRBV7-8 and TRBJ1-1, with D possibly TRBD1 on 6 matching bases. The sequence derives from a person aged 18-60 years who received the Ad26.COV2.S COVID-19 vaccine or a placebo. CDR3 amino acids: CASSFNRDTEAFF. In nucleotides, the CDR3 is TGTGCCAGCAGCTTTAACAGGGACACTGAAGCTTTCTTT.